What follows describes a single T cell receptor (beta chain). The antigen is undetermined. The PCR used 60 Vbeta and 13 Jbeta primers. Profiling relied on immunoSEQ multiplex PCR, and the TCRdb table lists in-frame clones only, not all of them. This table has roughly 230,000 clones, 78% appearing once. V lost 6 bases to trimming and J lost 0 bases, with 15 bases between them. Per germline, CDR1 MNHNS and CDR2 SASEGT. There are 15 residues in the CDR3. These data come from a study of cytomegalovirus exposure and HLA in healthy donors. Study outcomes and limitations: Previously analyzed data showed that most TCR beta V segments were productive at a frequency of about 90% or about 30%.

The source is a boy aged 10-17 years in good health and CMV-seronegative. The chain couples TRBV6-1 to TRBJ2-7; D is undetermined. Sequenced material: PBMCs. The CDR3 bases are TGTGCCAGCAGCCCCGTCCAATCAGACTCCTACGAGCAGTACTTC. Translating it yields CASSPVQSDSYEQYF.